A selection of T cell receptor beta chains follows, all from one sample in a study of molecular identifiers for immune sequencing clone quantification. TCRdb re-called the PCR reads with MiXCR, one entry per CDR3 protein. The data hold 85,000 to 90,000 distinct CDR3 sequences, with 19% observed a single time. Input material: naive CD8+ T cells from blood, with Jurkat cell RNA spiked in. Receptor source: a human donor in good health. Some libraries in this study had Jurkat cell RNA spiked in. CDR3s include the opening cysteine and the closing phenylalanine or tryptophan. A D gene is named only where the DNA matches it firmly. Clone size is given for some rows only: seen once, a few or many times, or a class if the clone is expanded.

d_call | j_call | v_call | clone_size | cdr3_aa | cdr3_nt
. | TRBJ1-1 | TRBV7-9 | many | CASSLPLGTEAFF | TGTGCCAGCAGCCTTCCCCTGGGGACTGAAGCTTTCTTT
. | TRBJ2-2 | TRBV13 | many | CASSQRNLPPGELFF | TGTGCCAGCAGCCAAAGAAACCTCCCCCCCGGGGAGCTGTTTTTT
TRBD1 | TRBJ2-3 | TRBV7-9 | many | CASSPRQGPDTQYF | TGTGCCAGCAGCCCCCGACAGGGCCCAGATACGCAGTATTTT
. | TRBJ2-2 | TRBV6-6 | many | CASSLPRNTGELFF | TGTGCCAGCAGTTTACCTAGGAACACCGGGGAGCTGTTTTTT
TRBD1 | TRBJ2-7 | TRBV5-1 | many | CASSLAPGQNYEQYF | TGCGCCAGCAGCTTGGCACCGGGACAGAACTACGAGCAGTACTTC
. | TRBJ2-7 | TRBV29-1 | many | CSVDAGPAYEQYF | TGCAGCGTTGATGCGGGGCCCGCCTACGAGCAGTACTTC
. | TRBJ1-1 | TRBV27 | . | CASRFAGPNTEAFF | TGTGCCAGCAGATTCGCCGGACCGAACACTGAAGCTTTCTTT
TRBD1 | TRBJ1-1 | TRBV19 | many | CASSPGQENTEAFF | TGTGCCAGTAGTCCAGGACAGGAGAACACTGAAGCTTTCTTT
. | TRBJ2-5 | TRBV29-1 | many | CSVELYASQETQYF | TGCAGCGTTGAATTGTACGCATCCCAAGAGACCCAGTACTTC
. | TRBJ1-2 | TRBV4-1 | . | CASSPGNGGYGYTF | TGCGCCAGCAGCCCCGGAAACGGGGGGTATGGCTACACCTTC
. | TRBJ2-1 | TRBV4-2 | many | CASSSHYPGYNEQFF | TGTGCCAGCAGCTCACATTATCCGGGCTACAATGAGCAGTTCTTC
. | TRBJ2-7 | TRBV4-3 | many | CASSQEGPGDEQYF | TGCGCCAGCAGCCAGGAAGGGCCAGGGGACGAGCAGTACTTC
. | TRBJ1-5 | TRBV6-2/TRBV6-3 | many | CASSTTRKGQYSNQPQHF | TGTGCCAGCAGTACAACTCGAAAGGGCCAATATAGCAATCAGCCCCAGCATTTT
. | TRBJ2-3 | TRBV18 | . | CASSPTGPSTDTQYF | TGTGCCAGCTCACCCACCGGTCCCAGCACAGATACGCAGTATTTT
TRBD2 | TRBJ2-7 | TRBV5-4 | many | CASSSGLAVYEQYF | TGTGCCAGCAGCTCCGGACTAGCTGTCTACGAGCAGTACTTC
TRBD1 | TRBJ2-7 | TRBV6-5 | many | CASSHPWDRGSYEQYF | TGTGCCAGCAGTCACCCCTGGGACAGGGGCTCCTACGAGCAGTACTTC
TRBD2 | TRBJ2-7 | TRBV7-6 | . | CASSYDTSGPYEQYF | TGTGCCAGCAGCTACGATACTAGCGGCCCCTACGAGCAGTACTTC
TRBD1 | TRBJ2-7 | TRBV30 | many | CAWGEQGVVYEQYF | TGTGCCTGGGGCGAACAGGGGGTCGTGTACGAGCAGTACTTC
. | TRBJ1-1 | TRBV13 | many | CASILLGGAGTEAFF | TGTGCCAGCATCCTCCTGGGGGGCGCGGGGACTGAAGCTTTCTTT
. | TRBJ2-3 | TRBV6-2/TRBV6-3 | many | CASSSFQVSSTDTQYF | TGTGCCAGCAGTTCATTCCAAGTATCTAGCACAGATACGCAGTATTTT
. | TRBJ2-3 | TRBV5-1 | many | CASSLGDYTQYF | TGCGCCAGCAGCTTAGGGGATTATACGCAGTATTTT
. | TRBJ2-5 | TRBV15 | many | CATSRDRSETQYF | TGTGCCACCAGCAGAGATCGGTCCGAGACCCAGTACTTC
. | TRBJ2-7 | TRBV28 | many | CASSLAGPYEQYF | TGTGCCAGCAGTTTGGCAGGACCCTACGAGCAGTACTTC
TRBD2 | TRBJ2-3 | TRBV12-3/TRBV12-4 | many | CASSFWTSGESTDTQYF | TGTGCCAGCAGTTTTTGGACTAGCGGAGAGAGCACAGATACGCAGTATTTT
TRBD1 | TRBJ1-1 | TRBV15 | many | CATSRDDRGNTEAFF | TGTGCCACCAGCAGAGACGACAGGGGAAACACTGAAGCTTTCTTT
. | TRBJ2-7 | TRBV20-1 | many | CSARLGLQDYEQYF | TGCAGTGCTAGATTAGGTCTCCAAGACTACGAGCAGTACTTC
. | TRBJ2-2 | TRBV5-1 | many | CASSPESWTNTGELFF | TGCGCCAGCAGCCCCGAGAGCTGGACGAACACCGGGGAGCTGTTTTTT
TRBD1 | TRBJ1-1 | TRBV6-1 | many | CASSDPLRQGRNTEAFF | TGTGCCAGCAGTGATCCCCTTCGACAGGGAAGGAACACTGAAGCTTTCTTT
TRBD1 | TRBJ2-7 | TRBV11-2 | many | CASSLSDRGTYEQYF | TGTGCCAGCAGCTTATCGGACAGGGGCACCTACGAGCAGTACTTC
. | TRBJ1-2 | TRBV12-3/TRBV12-4 | many | CASSLDGTYYGYTF | TGTGCCAGCAGTTTAGACGGCACTTACTATGGCTACACCTTC
TRBD1 | TRBJ1-5 | TRBV5-1 | many | CASSLQPGQGDQPQHF | TGCGCCAGCAGCTTGCAGCCGGGACAGGGGGATCAGCCCCAGCATTTT
TRBD2 | TRBJ2-1 | TRBV5-4 | . | CSSSPWTSGSVGEQFF | TGTTCCAGCAGCCCTTGGACTAGCGGGAGCGTTGGTGAGCAGTTCTTC
. | TRBJ2-7 | TRBV6-2/TRBV6-3 | few | CASSRGHYEQYF | TGTGCCAGCAGTCGAGGACACTACGAGCAGTACTTC
TRBD1 | TRBJ2-5 | TRBV6-5 | many | CASSYSPPRKGAGYPETQYF | TGTGCCAGCAGTTACTCTCCGCCTAGGAAGGGGGCCGGGTATCCAGAGACCCAGTACTTC
TRBD1 | TRBJ2-7 | TRBV29-1 | many | CSVSGQGSYEQYF | TGCAGCGTTTCGGGACAGGGGTCCTACGAGCAGTACTTC
TRBD2 | TRBJ2-1 | TRBV12-5 | . | CASGLVIGTSGRASSYNEQFF | TGTGCTAGTGGTTTGGTAATCGGTACTAGCGGGAGGGCCAGCTCCTACAATGAGCAGTTCTTC
. | TRBJ1-3 | TRBV4-1 | many | CASSPQGSGNTIYF | TGCGCCAGCAGCCCCCAGGGGTCTGGAAACACCATATATTTT
. | TRBJ1-1 | TRBV7-2 | many | CASSLLAGGTEAFF | TGTGCCAGCAGCTTACTGGCAGGAGGCACTGAAGCTTTCTTT
. | TRBJ2-2 | TRBV7-9 | many | CASSWGQRELFF | TGTGCCAGCAGCTGGGGTCAACGGGAGCTGTTTTTT
. | TRBJ2-1 | TRBV7-6 | many | CASSPNRVGLNEQFF | TGTGCCAGCAGCCCCAACAGGGTTGGTTTAAATGAGCAGTTCTTC
TRBD2 | TRBJ2-1 | TRBV29-1 | many | CSVENGRALEQFF | TGCAGCGTTGAAAACGGGAGGGCCCTTGAGCAGTTCTTC
. | TRBJ2-1 | TRBV29-1 | many | CSVEYGDSYNEQFF | TGCAGCGTTGAATACGGTGACAGCTACAATGAGCAGTTCTTC
. | TRBJ2-2 | TRBV7-9 | many | CASSYHTGELFF | TGTGCCAGCAGCTACCACACCGGGGAGCTGTTTTTT